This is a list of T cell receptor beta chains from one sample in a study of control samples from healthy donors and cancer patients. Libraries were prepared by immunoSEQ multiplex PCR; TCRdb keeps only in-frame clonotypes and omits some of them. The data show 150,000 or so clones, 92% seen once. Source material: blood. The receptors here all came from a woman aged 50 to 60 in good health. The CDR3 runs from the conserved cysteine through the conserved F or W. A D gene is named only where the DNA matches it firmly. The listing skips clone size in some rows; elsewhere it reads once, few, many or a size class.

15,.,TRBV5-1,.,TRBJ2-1,CASSLWGESYNEQFF,TGCGCCAGCAGCTTGTGGGGGGAATCCTACAATGAGCAGTTCTTC
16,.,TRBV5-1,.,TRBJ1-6,CASSLESTVNNSPLHF,TGCGCCAGCAGCTTGGAATCCACAGTCAATAATTCACCCCTCCACTTT
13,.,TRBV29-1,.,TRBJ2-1,CSVDGASYNEQFF,TGCAGCGTTGATGGCGCCTCCTACAATGAGCAGTTCTTC
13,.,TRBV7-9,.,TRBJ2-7,CASSETGAYEQYF,TGTGCCAGCAGCGAAACGGGAGCCTACGAGCAGTACTTC
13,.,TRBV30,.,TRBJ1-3,CAWSVSSGNTIYF,TGTGCCTGGAGTGTATCCTCTGGAAACACCATATATTTT
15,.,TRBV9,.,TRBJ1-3,CASSVGGSLGNTIYF,TGTGCCAGCAGCGTAGGCGGTTCATTAGGAAACACCATATATTTT
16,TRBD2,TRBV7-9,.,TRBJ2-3,CASSLTSGSGTDTQYF,TGTGCCAGCAGCTTGACTAGCGGGAGTGGCACAGATACGCAGTATTTT
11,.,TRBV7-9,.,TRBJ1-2,CASRGVSGYTF,TGTGCCAGCCGGGGAGTTTCTGGCTACACCTTC
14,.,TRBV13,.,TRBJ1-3,CASSLAQTGNTIYF,TGTGCCAGCAGCTTAGCCCAAACTGGAAACACCATATATTTT
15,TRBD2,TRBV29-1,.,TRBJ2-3,CSVDTSGGASDTQYF,TGCAGCGTTGATACTAGCGGGGGGGCCTCAGATACGCAGTATTTT
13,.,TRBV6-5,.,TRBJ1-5,CASKVGADQPQHF,TGTGCCAGCAAGGTAGGGGCGGATCAGCCCCAGCATTTT
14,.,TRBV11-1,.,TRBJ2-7,CASSLRRTSAEQYF,TGTGCCAGCAGCTTACGCAGAACTTCCGCCGAGCAGTACTTC
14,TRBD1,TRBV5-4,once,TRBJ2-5,CASRDRGFQETQYF,TGTGCCAGCCGCGACAGGGGTTTCCAAGAGACCCAGTACTTC
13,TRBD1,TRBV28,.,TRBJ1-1,CASSQQGAPEAFF,TGTGCCAGCAGCCAACAGGGGGCGCCTGAAGCTTTCTTT
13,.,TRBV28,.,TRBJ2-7,CASSSLDRFEQYF,TGTGCCAGCAGTTCACTAGACAGATTCGAGCAGTACTTC
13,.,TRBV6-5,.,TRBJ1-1,CATGSGFNTEAFF,TGTGCCACCGGAAGTGGTTTTAACACTGAAGCTTTCTTT